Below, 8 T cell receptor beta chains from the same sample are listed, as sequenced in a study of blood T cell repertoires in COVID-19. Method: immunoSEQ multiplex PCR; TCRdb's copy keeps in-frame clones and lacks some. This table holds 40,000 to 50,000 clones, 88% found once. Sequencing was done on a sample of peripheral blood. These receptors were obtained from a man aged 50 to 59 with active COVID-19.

The CDR3 here is CASSLGASGGPQETQYF. The CDR3 region has the DNA TGTGCCAGCAGCTTAGGGGCTAGCGGGGGCCCTCAAGAGACCCAGTACTTC. The chain combines TRBV7-2 with TRBJ2-5; 10 nucleotides line up with TRBD2. The CDR3 sequence is 17 residues long. J gave up 2 bases and V 1 base, and 7 bases lay outside the gene matches. Per the germline V gene, CDR1 is SGHTA and CDR2 is FQGNSA.

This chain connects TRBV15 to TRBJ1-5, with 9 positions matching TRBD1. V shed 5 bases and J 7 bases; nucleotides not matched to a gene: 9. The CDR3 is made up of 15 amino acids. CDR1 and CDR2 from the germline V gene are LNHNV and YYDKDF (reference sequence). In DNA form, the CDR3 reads TGTGCCACCAGCCCCCGGGACAGGGAGGGACAGCCCCAGCATTTT. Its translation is CATSPRDREGQPQHF.

CDR3 DNA sequence: TGTGCCAGCAGCCCTAACCCCAGGGGCTCTACCGGGGAGCTGTTTTTT. Translated: CASSPNPRGSTGELFF. The V call is TRBV9, the J call TRBJ2-2, with a tentative D call TRBD1 (6 bases). Trimming removed 4 bases at V and 5 bases at J, with 18 bases between. Germline CDR1 and CDR2: SGDLS and YYNGEE. The CDR3 runs to 16 residues.

Written as DNA, the CDR3 is TGTGCCAGCAGCTGGCCCCGGGACAGATATAATTCACCCCTCCACTTT. It encodes CASSWPRDRYNSPLHF. This chain links TRBV5-8 with TRBJ1-6; 7 bases are shared with TRBD1. V gave up 3 bases and J gave up 4 bases; unmatched junction bases: 7. In germline, CDR1 is SGHTS, CDR2 YDEGEE. This CDR3 has 16 amino acids.

The CDR3 DNA follows: TGTGCCAGCGGCGGGAGGGACACGCAGTATTTT. Translation: CASGGRDTQYF. This chain connects TRBV28 to TRBJ2-3, with 9 nucleotides matching TRBD2. CDR3 length: 11 amino acids. Per germline, CDR1 MDHEN and CDR2 SYDVKM. Trimming removed 8 bases from V and 9 bases from J; junction bases left unmatched: 3.

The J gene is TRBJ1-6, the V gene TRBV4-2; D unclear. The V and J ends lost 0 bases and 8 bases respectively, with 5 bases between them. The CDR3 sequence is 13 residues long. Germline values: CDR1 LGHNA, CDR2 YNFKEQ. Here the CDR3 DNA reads TGTGCCAGCAGCCAAGAACGGGATTCACCCCTCCACTTT. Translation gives CASSQERDSPLHF.

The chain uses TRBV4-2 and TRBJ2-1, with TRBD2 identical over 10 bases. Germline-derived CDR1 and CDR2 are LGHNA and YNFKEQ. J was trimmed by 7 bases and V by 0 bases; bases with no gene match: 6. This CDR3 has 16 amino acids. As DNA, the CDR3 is TGTGCCAGCAGCCAAGAAGTCAGCGGGAGGGGTAATGAGCAGTTCTTC. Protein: CASSQEVSGRGNEQFF.

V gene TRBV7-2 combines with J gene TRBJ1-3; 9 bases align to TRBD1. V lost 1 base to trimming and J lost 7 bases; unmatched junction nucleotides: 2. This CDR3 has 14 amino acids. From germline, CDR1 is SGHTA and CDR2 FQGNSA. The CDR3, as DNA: TGTGCCAGCAGCTTAGACAGGGGGCGTAACACCATATATTTT. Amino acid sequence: CASSLDRGRNTIYF.